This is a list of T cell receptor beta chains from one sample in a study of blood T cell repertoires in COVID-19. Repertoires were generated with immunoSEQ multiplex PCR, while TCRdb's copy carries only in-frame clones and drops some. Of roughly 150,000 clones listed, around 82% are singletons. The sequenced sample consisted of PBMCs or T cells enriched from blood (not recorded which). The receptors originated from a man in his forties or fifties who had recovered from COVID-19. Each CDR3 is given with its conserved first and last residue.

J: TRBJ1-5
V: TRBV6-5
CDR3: CASSSQTGNINQPQHF

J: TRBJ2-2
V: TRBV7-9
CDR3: CASTRRDTDTGELFF

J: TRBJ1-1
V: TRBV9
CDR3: CASSVRADTEAFF

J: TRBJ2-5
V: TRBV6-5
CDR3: CASSRRETQYF

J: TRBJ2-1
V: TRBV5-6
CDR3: CASSSGVSYNEQFF

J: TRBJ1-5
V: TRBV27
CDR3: CASSLWGQTNQPQHF

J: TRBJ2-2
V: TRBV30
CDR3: CAWDRGGTNTGELFF

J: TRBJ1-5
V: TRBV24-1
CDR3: CATSVSARREQPQHF

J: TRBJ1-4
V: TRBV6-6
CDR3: CASSGGGDEKLFF

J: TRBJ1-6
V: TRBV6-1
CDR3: CASREGDKFSPLHF

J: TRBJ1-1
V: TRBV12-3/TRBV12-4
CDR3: CASTLRGDTEAFF

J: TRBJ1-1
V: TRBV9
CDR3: CASSVGRSDSEAFF

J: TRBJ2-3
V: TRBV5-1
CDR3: CASTGTGPTDTQYF

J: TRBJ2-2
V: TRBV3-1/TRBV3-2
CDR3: CASSQGARAGELFF

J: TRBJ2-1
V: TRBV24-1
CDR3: CATSDGGHAGSYNEQFF

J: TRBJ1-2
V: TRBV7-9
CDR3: CASVQGGTNYGYTF

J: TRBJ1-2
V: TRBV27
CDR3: CASSKIGQGAGYGYTF

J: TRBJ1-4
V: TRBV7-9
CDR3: CASSFPPGGSNEKLFF

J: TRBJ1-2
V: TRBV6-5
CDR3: CASRSPGNNYGYTF

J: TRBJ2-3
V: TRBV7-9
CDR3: CASSLASGGGSTDTQYF

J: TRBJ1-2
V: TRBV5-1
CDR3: CASSSDRDGYTF

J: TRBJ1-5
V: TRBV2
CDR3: CASSATGGINQPQHF

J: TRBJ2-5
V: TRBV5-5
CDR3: CASSPTGGKETQYF

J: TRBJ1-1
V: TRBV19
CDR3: CASSKQGGLGTEAFF

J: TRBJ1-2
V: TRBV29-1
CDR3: CSVEHRGRGDYGYTF

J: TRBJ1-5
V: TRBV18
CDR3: CASSPRTALEGNQPQHF

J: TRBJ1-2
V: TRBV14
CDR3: CASSRTGTGNGYTF

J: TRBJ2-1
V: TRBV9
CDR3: CASRPGVATTSYNEQFF

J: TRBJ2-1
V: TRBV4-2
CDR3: CASSPLAGAGGRNEQFF

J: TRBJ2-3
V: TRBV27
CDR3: CASRSGGRTDTQYF

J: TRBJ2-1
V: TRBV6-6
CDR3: CASSRPGTSPKINEQFF

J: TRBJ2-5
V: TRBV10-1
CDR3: CASSEAGQETQYF

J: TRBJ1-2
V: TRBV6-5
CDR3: CASRVQGGDVGYTF

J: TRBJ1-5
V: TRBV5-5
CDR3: CASSTRQDSNQPQHF

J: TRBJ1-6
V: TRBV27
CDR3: CARVTGGSPLHF

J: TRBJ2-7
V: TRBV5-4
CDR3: CASSPPGTGAYEQYF

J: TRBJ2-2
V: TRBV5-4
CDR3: CASSGGVGRTNTGELFF

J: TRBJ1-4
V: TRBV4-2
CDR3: CASSQHPGRGYEKLFF

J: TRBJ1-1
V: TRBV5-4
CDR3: CASSLGTGANTEAFF

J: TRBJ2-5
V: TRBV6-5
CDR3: CASSTLGTGGETQYF

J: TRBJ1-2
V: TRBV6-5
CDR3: CASHRDRKNYGYTF

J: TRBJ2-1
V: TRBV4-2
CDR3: CASSQPPASGDDEQFF

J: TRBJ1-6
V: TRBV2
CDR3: CASSEQGVRNNSPLHF

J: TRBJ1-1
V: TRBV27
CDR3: CASSSPGRGTEAFF

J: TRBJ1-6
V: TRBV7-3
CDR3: CASSLRHDSPLHF